These T cell receptor beta chains were read from a single sample in a study of blood T cell repertoires in COVID-19. Generated by immunoSEQ multiplex PCR, the TCRdb table keeps only in-frame clones and is missing some. Of roughly 430,000 clones in the sample, approximately 91% were seen once. Material for sequencing was PBMCs or T cells enriched from blood (not recorded which). The receptors here all came from a woman aged 40 to 50 with acute COVID-19. The CDR3 runs from the conserved cysteine through the conserved F or W. The order of the fields is clone size, V gene, D gene, J gene, CDR3 DNA, CDR3 protein. D genes are given only for firm matches. The size of a clone is reported for some rows only, either as once, few or many, or as a class for expanded clones.

NA	TRBV14	NA	TRBJ1-4	TGTGCCAGCAGCCGATGGACTGCGGGGTGGAATGAAAAACTGTTTTTT	CASSRWTAGWNEKLFF
medium-sized	TRBV10-1	TRBD2	TRBJ2-7	TGCGCCAGCAGTGCGTTAGCGGGCTCACAGGAGGACGAGCAGTACTTC	CASSALAGSQEDEQYF
NA	TRBV4-1	NA	TRBJ2-1	TGCGCCAGCAGCCCGGGTTTGGACAATGAGCAGTTCTTC	CASSPGLDNEQFF
NA	TRBV7-9	NA	TRBJ1-5	TGTGCCAGCAGCCCTGGGCAGGGGAGAGGTCATAACAATCAGCCCCAGCATTTT	CASSPGQGRGHNNQPQHF
NA	TRBV27	TRBD2	TRBJ2-5	TGTGCCAGCAGTCCACTAGCGGGGGGCGAGACCCAGTACTTC	CASSPLAGGETQYF
NA	TRBV5-4	NA	TRBJ2-6	TGTGCCAGCAGCTTGGGCGGGGTGGCTGGGGCCAACGTCCTGACTTTC	CASSLGGVAGANVLTF
NA	TRBV19	TRBD1	TRBJ2-2	TGTGCCAGTAGAAGGACAGGGCAAGGCGGGGAGCTGTTTTTT	CASRRTGQGGELFF
few	TRBV29-1	TRBD1	TRBJ1-2	TGCAGCGTAGTTGGACAGGGGCGTATCTATGGCTACACCTTC	CSVVGQGRIYGYTF
NA	TRBV9	NA	TRBJ1-6	TGTGCCAGCAGCCCTAGCCAGGGGCTGGGGTATAATTCACCCCTCCACTTT	CASSPSQGLGYNSPLHF
NA	TRBV18	NA	TRBJ1-1	TGTGCCAGCTCGCCAGACAGCCGCACTGAAGCTTTCTTT	CASSPDSRTEAFF
NA	TRBV5-1	NA	TRBJ2-3	TGCGCCAGCAGCTTGGTCGGGGGTAGCACAGATACGCAGTATTTT	CASSLVGGSTDTQYF
NA	TRBV24-1	NA	TRBJ2-1	TGTGCCACCAGTGACTTCCCGGGACAACCTACCTACAATGAGCAGTTCTTC	CATSDFPGQPTYNEQFF
NA	TRBV14	TRBD2	TRBJ2-1	TGTGCCAGCAGCAAAAGACTAGCGGGGGGCCATGAGCAGTTCTTC	CASSKRLAGGHEQFF
NA	TRBV2	TRBD1	TRBJ1-6	TGTGCCAGCAAGACAGGGGAAGGGGATTCACCCCTCCACTTT	CASKTGEGDSPLHF
few	TRBV6-5	TRBD1	TRBJ1-5	TGTGCCAGCAGCGGGCCGGGACAGAATCAGCCCCAGCATTTT	CASSGPGQNQPQHF
NA	TRBV19	NA	TRBJ1-1	TGTGCCAGTAGTTTCAGGGTTGAGAACACTGAAGCTTTCTTT	CASSFRVENTEAFF
NA	TRBV21-1	NA	TRBJ1-5	TGTGCCAGCAGCAAAAGGAGAGCAGGGGGCTACAGCAATCAGCCCCAGCATTTT	CASSKRRAGGYSNQPQHF
NA	TRBV27	NA	TRBJ1-2	TGTGCCAGCACGAACCGGCCCCAGGGCGTTGGCTACACCTTC	CASTNRPQGVGYTF
NA	TRBV11-2	TRBD2	TRBJ2-7	TGTGCCAGCAGCTTAGCCGGCGCGGGGGGGTCCCTCTCCTACGAGCAGTACTTC	CASSLAGAGGSLSYEQYF
NA	TRBV6-5	NA	TRBJ1-2	TGTGCCACCGCCTTAATCGGCTATGGCTACACCTTC	CATALIGYGYTF
NA	TRBV4-1	NA	TRBJ1-5	TGCGCCAGCAGCCAAGTAGGGGCTACTAATCAGCCCCAGCATTTT	CASSQVGATNQPQHF
NA	TRBV6-5	NA	TRBJ2-7	TGTGCCAGCAGACTGACAGACATTGGCTACGAGCAGTACTTC	CASRLTDIGYEQYF
NA	TRBV2	NA	TRBJ1-2	TGTGCCAGCAGTGAAAGGGGCAGGGGAAACTATGGCTACACCTTC	CASSERGRGNYGYTF
NA	TRBV6-5	TRBD2	TRBJ2-5	TGTGCCAGCAGCAGGACTAGCGGGCAAGAGACCCAGTACTTC	CASSRTSGQETQYF
NA	TRBV13	NA	TRBJ1-1	TGTGCCACACAGGGTGGCGGCACTGAAGCTTTCTTT	CATQGGGTEAFF
once	TRBV19	NA	TRBJ2-5	TGTGCCAGTAGTCTCACAGGGTCCGAGACCCAGTACTTC	CASSLTGSETQYF
few	TRBV7-6	NA	TRBJ1-3	TGTGCCAGCAGCTTAGGGGAGGCTGGAAACACCATATATTTT	CASSLGEAGNTIYF
NA	TRBV5-8	TRBD1	TRBJ1-2	TGTGCCAGCATCCTCGACAGGGACTATGGCTACACCTTC	CASILDRDYGYTF
NA	TRBV4-2	NA	TRBJ1-5	TGTGCCAGCAGCCAGACCCTGGGGAGGGATCAGCCCCAGCATTTT	CASSQTLGRDQPQHF
NA	TRBV5-1	TRBD1	TRBJ1-1	TGCGCCAGCACGACGGGCAGGGGGATAACTGAAGCTTTCTTT	CASTTGRGITEAFF
NA	TRBV4-2	TRBD2	TRBJ2-3	TGTGCCAGCAGCCCTCTTGGTCTAGCGGGCACAGATACGCAGTATTTT	CASSPLGLAGTDTQYF
NA	TRBV10-3	NA	TRBJ1-2	TGTGCCATCAGTGGAAGGGGTAACTATGGCTACACCTTC	CAISGRGNYGYTF
NA	TRBV15	NA	TRBJ2-3	TGTGCCACCAGCAGAGATAAAAGCTCTAGCACAGATACGCAGTATTTT	CATSRDKSSSTDTQYF
NA	TRBV10-1	NA	TRBJ1-3	TGCGCCACTTACAGTAGACGCAGCTCTGGAAACACCATATATTTT	CATYSRRSSGNTIYF
NA	TRBV27	NA	TRBJ1-6	TGTGCCAGCAGTCAGGGAGGGCCTAATTCACCCCTCCACTTT	CASSQGGPNSPLHF
NA	TRBV7-2	TRBD2	TRBJ2-1	TGTGCCAGCAGCTTAGGTCTAGCGGGGGAGTATGAGCAGTTCTTC	CASSLGLAGEYEQFF
once	TRBV19	NA	TRBJ1-2	TGTGCCAGTACTGACAGGCAGAGGAGCTATGGCTACACCTTC	CASTDRQRSYGYTF
NA	TRBV6-5	NA	TRBJ2-7	TGTGCCAGCACTACTCCCTACGAGCAGTACTTC	CASTTPYEQYF
once	TRBV11-2	NA	TRBJ1-1	TGTGCCAGCAGCTTAAGGGCGGGGCAGGTGAACACTGAAGCTTTCTTT	CASSLRAGQVNTEAFF